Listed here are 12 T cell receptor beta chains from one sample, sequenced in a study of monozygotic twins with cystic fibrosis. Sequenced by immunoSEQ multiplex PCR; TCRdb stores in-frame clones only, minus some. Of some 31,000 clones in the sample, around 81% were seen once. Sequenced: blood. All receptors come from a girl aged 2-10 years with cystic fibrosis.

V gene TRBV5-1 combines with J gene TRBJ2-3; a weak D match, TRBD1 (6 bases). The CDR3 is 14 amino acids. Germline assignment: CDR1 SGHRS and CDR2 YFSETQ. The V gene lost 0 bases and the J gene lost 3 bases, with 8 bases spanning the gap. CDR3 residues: CASSLDRATDTQYF. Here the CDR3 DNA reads TGCGCCAGCAGCTTGGACAGGGCTACAGATACGCAGTATTTT.

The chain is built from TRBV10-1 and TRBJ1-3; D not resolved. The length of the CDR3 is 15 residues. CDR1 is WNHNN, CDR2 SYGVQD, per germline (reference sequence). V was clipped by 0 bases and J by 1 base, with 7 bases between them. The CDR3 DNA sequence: TGCGCCAGCAGTGAGTCCGGCAGGTCTGGAAACACCATATATTTT. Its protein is CASSESGRSGNTIYF.

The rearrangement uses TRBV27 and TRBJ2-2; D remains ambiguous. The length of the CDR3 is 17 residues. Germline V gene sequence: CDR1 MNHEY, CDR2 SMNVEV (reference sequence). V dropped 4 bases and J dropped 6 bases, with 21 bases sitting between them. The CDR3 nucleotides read TGTGCCAGCAGTTCACCAAGTCGGACCTGGGGATCCGGGGAGCTGTTTTTT. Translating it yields CASSSPSRTWGSGELFF.

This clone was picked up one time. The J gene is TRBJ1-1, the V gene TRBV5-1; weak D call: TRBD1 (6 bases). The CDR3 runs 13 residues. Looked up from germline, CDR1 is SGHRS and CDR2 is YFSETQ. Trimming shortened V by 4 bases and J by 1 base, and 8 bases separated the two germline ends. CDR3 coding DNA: TGCGCCAGCAGCGAACAGGGGAACACTGAAGCTTTCTTT. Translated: CASSEQGNTEAFF.

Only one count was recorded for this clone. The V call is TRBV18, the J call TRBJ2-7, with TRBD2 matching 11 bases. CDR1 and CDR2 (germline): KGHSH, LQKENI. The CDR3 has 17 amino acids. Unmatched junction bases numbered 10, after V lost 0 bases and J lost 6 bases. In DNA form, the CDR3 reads TGTGCCAGCTCACCACCGTCGGCCCTAGCGGGAGGTGGCGAGCAGTACTTC. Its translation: CASSPPSALAGGGEQYF.

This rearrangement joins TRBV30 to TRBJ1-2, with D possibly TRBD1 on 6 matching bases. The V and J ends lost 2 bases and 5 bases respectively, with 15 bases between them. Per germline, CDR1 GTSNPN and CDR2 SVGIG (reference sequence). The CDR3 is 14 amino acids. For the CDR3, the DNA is TGTGCCTGGAGTAATGGGGGCGCGGGGTATGGCTACACCTTC. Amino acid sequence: CAWSNGGAGYGYTF. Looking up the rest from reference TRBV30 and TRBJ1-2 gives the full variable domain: SQTIHQWPATLVQPVGSPLSLECTVEGTSNPNLYWYRQAAGRGLQLLFYSVGIGQISSEVPQNLSASRPQDRQFILSSKKLLLSDSGFYLCAWSNGGAGYGYTFGSGTRLTVV.

For the CDR3, the DNA is TGTGCCACCAGCGGGGACAGCTCCTACGAGCAGTACTTC. Encoded protein: CATSGDSSYEQYF. V is TRBV15 and J is TRBJ2-5, with 7 bases lining up with TRBD1. The DNA end lines up better with TRBJ2-7; the J call may be wrong. This CDR3 has 13 amino acids. Germline CDR1 is LNHNV and CDR2 is YYDKDF (reference sequence).

This chain's CDR3 is CASSLIAGGKSGEQFF. DNA of the CDR3: TGTGCCAGCAGCTTAATAGCGGGAGGGAAATCAGGTGAGCAGTTCTTC. The genes are TRBV5-6 and TRBJ2-1; 11 nucleotides match TRBD2. The CDR3 spans 16 residues. The germline V gene has CDR1 SGHDT and CDR2 YYEEEE. After removal of 2 bases from V and 9 bases from J, the junction contained 10 bases not matched to a gene.

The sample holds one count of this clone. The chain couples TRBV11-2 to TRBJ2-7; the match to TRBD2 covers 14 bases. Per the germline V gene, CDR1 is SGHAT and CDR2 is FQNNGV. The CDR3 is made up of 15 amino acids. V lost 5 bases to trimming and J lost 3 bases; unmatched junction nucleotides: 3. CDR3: CASSPGTSGSYEQYF. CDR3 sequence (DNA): TGTGCCAGCAGCCCCGGGACTAGCGGGAGCTACGAGCAGTACTTC. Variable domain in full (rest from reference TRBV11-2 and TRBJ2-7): EAGVAQSPRYKIIEKRQSVAFWCNPISGHATLYWYQQILGQGPKLLIQFQNNGVVDDSQLPKDRFSAERLKGVDSTLKIQPAKLEDSAVYLCASSPGTSGSYEQYFGPGTRLTVT.

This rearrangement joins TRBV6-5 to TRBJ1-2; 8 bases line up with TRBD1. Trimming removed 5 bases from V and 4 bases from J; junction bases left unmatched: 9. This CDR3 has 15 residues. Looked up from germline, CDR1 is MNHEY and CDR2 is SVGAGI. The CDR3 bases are TGTGCCAGCAGTACTCCCCGGGACAGGACCTATGGCTACACCTTC. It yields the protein CASSTPRDRTYGYTF.

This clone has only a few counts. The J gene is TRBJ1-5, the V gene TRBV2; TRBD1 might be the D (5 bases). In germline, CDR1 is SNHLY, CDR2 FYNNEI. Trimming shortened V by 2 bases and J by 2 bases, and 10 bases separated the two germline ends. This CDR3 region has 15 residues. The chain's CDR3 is CASSEWGRGNQPQHF. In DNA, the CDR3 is TGTGCCAGCAGTGAATGGGGGAGGGGCAATCAGCCCCAGCATTTT.

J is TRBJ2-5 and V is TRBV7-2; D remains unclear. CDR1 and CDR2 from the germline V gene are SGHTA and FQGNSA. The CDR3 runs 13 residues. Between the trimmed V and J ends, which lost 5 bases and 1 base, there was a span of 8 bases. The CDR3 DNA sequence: TGTGCCAGCAGCCCGAAGTTCCAAGAGACCCAGTACTTC. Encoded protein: CASSPKFQETQYF.